The rows below give T cell receptor beta chains drawn from one sample of a study of neurological immune-mediated disorders. TCRdb redid the calling of the 5' RACE reads with MiXCR, one entry per CDR3 protein. The sample holds some 79,000 distinct CDR3 sequences, over 12% seen once. Sequenced material: PBMCs. The source of these receptors is a woman in her 50s in good health. The CDR3 runs from the conserved cysteine through the conserved F or W. A D gene is named only where the DNA matches it firmly. Clone size appears in some rows only: once, few, many, or a class for an expanded clone.

v_call: TRBV5-1
j_call: TRBJ2-2
d_call: TRBD1
cdr3_length: 15
clone_size: many
cdr3_nt: TGCGCCAGCAGCTTGATACAGGGGCAAACCGGGGAGCTGTTTTTT
cdr3_aa: CASSLIQGQTGELFF

v_call: TRBV20-1
j_call: TRBJ1-1
d_call: TRBD1
cdr3_length: 14
clone_size: many
cdr3_nt: TGCAGTGCTACAGGCCAGGGGGGCCGGACTGAAGCTTTCTTT
cdr3_aa: CSATGQGGRTEAFF

v_call: TRBV2
j_call: TRBJ2-2
d_call: -
cdr3_length: 13
clone_size: many
cdr3_nt: TGTGCCAGCAGTGAAGGGACGACCGGGGAGCTGTTTTTT
cdr3_aa: CASSEGTTGELFF

v_call: TRBV29-1
j_call: TRBJ2-1
d_call: -
cdr3_length: 15
clone_size: -
cdr3_nt: TGCAGCGTTGCCTATCCCGGGACGGTCCTCCAGGAGCAGTTCTTC
cdr3_aa: CSVAYPGTVLQEQFF

v_call: TRBV20-1
j_call: TRBJ2-5
d_call: TRBD2
cdr3_length: 16
clone_size: many
cdr3_nt: TGCAGTGCTAGCTCATCTCTGGGCGGGAGGGCCGGGACCCAGTACTTC
cdr3_aa: CSASSSLGGRAGTQYF

v_call: TRBV28
j_call: TRBJ2-1
d_call: TRBD2
cdr3_length: 15
clone_size: many
cdr3_nt: TGTGCCAGCAGCTTAGCGGGAGCGGGGTATTATGAGCAGTTCTTC
cdr3_aa: CASSLAGAGYYEQFF

v_call: TRBV12-3/TRBV12-4
j_call: TRBJ2-3
d_call: -
cdr3_length: 14
clone_size: many
cdr3_nt: TGTGCCAGCAGTTCCGGGCCCGAAACAGATACGCAGTATTTT
cdr3_aa: CASSSGPETDTQYF

v_call: TRBV15
j_call: TRBJ2-7
d_call: TRBD1
cdr3_length: 15
clone_size: -
cdr3_nt: TGTGCCACCAGCAGAGGCGGACAGGGACAATACGAGCAGTACTTC
cdr3_aa: CATSRGGQGQYEQYF

v_call: TRBV15
j_call: TRBJ1-2
d_call: TRBD1
cdr3_length: 15
clone_size: -
cdr3_nt: TGTGCCACCAGCTGGGGGACAGGGGCAAACTATGGCTACACCTTC
cdr3_aa: CATSWGTGANYGYTF

v_call: TRBV6-6
j_call: TRBJ2-3
d_call: -
cdr3_length: 12
clone_size: many
cdr3_nt: TGTGCCAGCAGTTACTCTGAGGGTACGCAGTATTTT
cdr3_aa: CASSYSEGTQYF

v_call: TRBV18
j_call: TRBJ1-5
d_call: -
cdr3_length: 14
clone_size: -
cdr3_nt: TGTGCCAGCTCACCACGGTCTAGAAATCAGCCCCAGCATTTT
cdr3_aa: CASSPRSRNQPQHF

v_call: TRBV7-2
j_call: TRBJ1-1
d_call: -
cdr3_length: 13
clone_size: many
cdr3_nt: TGTGCCAGCAGCCCCCAACAGAACACTGAAGCTTTCTTT
cdr3_aa: CASSPQQNTEAFF

v_call: TRBV28
j_call: TRBJ1-5
d_call: TRBD1
cdr3_length: 19
clone_size: many
cdr3_nt: TGTGCCAGCAGTTTAGGGTGGGGACAGGGGGAAGATAGCAATCAGCCCCAGCATTTT
cdr3_aa: CASSLGWGQGEDSNQPQHF

v_call: TRBV5-5
j_call: TRBJ2-7
d_call: -
cdr3_length: 15
clone_size: many
cdr3_nt: TGTGCCAGCAGCTTGTCAGCAGGCATTACCTACGAGCAGTACTTC
cdr3_aa: CASSLSAGITYEQYF

v_call: TRBV7-2
j_call: TRBJ1-2
d_call: -
cdr3_length: 13
clone_size: many
cdr3_nt: TGTGCCAGCAGCTTAGTTGGATATATGTTCTACACCTTC
cdr3_aa: CASSLVGYMFYTF

v_call: TRBV20-1
j_call: TRBJ2-3
d_call: -
cdr3_length: 14
clone_size: -
cdr3_nt: TGCAGTGCTATAGGGACACTCGACATAGATACGCAGTATTTT
cdr3_aa: CSAIGTLDIDTQYF

v_call: TRBV6-2/TRBV6-3
j_call: TRBJ1-1
d_call: -
cdr3_length: 15
clone_size: many
cdr3_nt: TGTGCCAGCAGTTACTGGGGACCTGGGAACACTGAAGCTTTCTTT
cdr3_aa: CASSYWGPGNTEAFF

v_call: TRBV4-1
j_call: TRBJ2-1
d_call: TRBD2
cdr3_length: 16
clone_size: many
cdr3_nt: TGCGCCAGCAGCCAAGACCCACTAGCGGGGTACAATGAGCAGTTCTTC
cdr3_aa: CASSQDPLAGYNEQFF

v_call: TRBV29-1
j_call: TRBJ1-1
d_call: -
cdr3_length: 14
clone_size: many
cdr3_nt: TGCAGCGTTGGGACAGTACCCATGAACACTGAAGCTTTCTTT
cdr3_aa: CSVGTVPMNTEAFF

v_call: TRBV6-2/TRBV6-3
j_call: TRBJ2-1
d_call: -
cdr3_length: 18
clone_size: many
cdr3_nt: TGTGCCAGCAGTTATAGGGGTAGGGGCGAAGGCTTGAGGAATGAGCAGTTCTTC
cdr3_aa: CASSYRGRGEGLRNEQFF

v_call: TRBV20-1
j_call: TRBJ2-1
d_call: -
cdr3_length: 13
clone_size: many
cdr3_nt: TGCAGTGCGGAGGCGGGGGCCGGGGATGAGCAGTTCTTC
cdr3_aa: CSAEAGAGDEQFF

v_call: TRBV28
j_call: TRBJ2-6
d_call: -
cdr3_length: 13
clone_size: -
cdr3_nt: TGTGCCAGCTGGGGGGCTGGGGCCAACGTCCTGACTTTC
cdr3_aa: CASWGAGANVLTF

v_call: TRBV6-1
j_call: TRBJ2-7
d_call: TRBD1
cdr3_length: 14
clone_size: many
cdr3_nt: TGTGCCACCCATCCGGGACAGGGTTTTTTCGAGCAGTACTTC
cdr3_aa: CATHPGQGFFEQYF

v_call: TRBV5-1
j_call: TRBJ2-5
d_call: TRBD2
cdr3_length: 13
clone_size: many
cdr3_nt: TGCGCCAGCAGCCTGACTAGCGTGGAGACCCAGTACTTC
cdr3_aa: CASSLTSVETQYF

v_call: TRBV10-3
j_call: TRBJ1-1
d_call: -
cdr3_length: 12
clone_size: many
cdr3_nt: TGTGCCATCAGGGGGATGAACACTGAAGCTTTCTTT
cdr3_aa: CAIRGMNTEAFF

v_call: TRBV5-1
j_call: TRBJ2-7
d_call: -
cdr3_length: 15
clone_size: many
cdr3_nt: TGCGCCAGCAGCTTGGGTCCGGGGGATCTCTACGAGCAGTACTTC
cdr3_aa: CASSLGPGDLYEQYF

v_call: TRBV7-6
j_call: TRBJ2-1
d_call: -
cdr3_length: 17
clone_size: many
cdr3_nt: TGTGCCAGCAGCCTCACTCAGGGGCTCAGCTCCTACAATGAGCAGTTCTTC
cdr3_aa: CASSLTQGLSSYNEQFF

v_call: TRBV20-1
j_call: TRBJ2-7
d_call: -
cdr3_length: 14
clone_size: -
cdr3_nt: TGCCGTGCAGAAAGACAGGTTTATCGCTACGAGCAGTACTTC
cdr3_aa: CRAERQVYRYEQYF

v_call: TRBV12-3/TRBV12-4
j_call: TRBJ1-6
d_call: -
cdr3_length: 11
clone_size: many
cdr3_nt: TGTGCCAGCAGTTTGGCTACTGTCAAGACATTT
cdr3_aa: CASSLATVKTF

v_call: TRBV7-3
j_call: TRBJ2-1
d_call: -
cdr3_length: 19
clone_size: few
cdr3_nt: TGTGCCAGCAGCTCCACACCAACCGAAACAGGGAAATGGTACAATGAGCAGTTCTTC
cdr3_aa: CASSSTPTETGKWYNEQFF

v_call: TRBV6-5
j_call: TRBJ2-2
d_call: TRBD1
cdr3_length: 14
clone_size: -
cdr3_nt: TGTGCCAGCAGTCGGACAGGGCTTACCGGGGAGCTGTTTTTT
cdr3_aa: CASSRTGLTGELFF

v_call: TRBV5-1
j_call: TRBJ2-7
d_call: -
cdr3_length: 12
clone_size: many
cdr3_nt: TGCGCCAGCAGCCGAGAGGGGGACGAGCAGTACTTC
cdr3_aa: CASSREGDEQYF

v_call: TRBV10-3
j_call: TRBJ1-1
d_call: -
cdr3_length: 14
clone_size: many
cdr3_nt: TGTGCCATCAGTGACCTACTTCAAGGGACTGAAGCTTTCTTT
cdr3_aa: CAISDLLQGTEAFF

v_call: TRBV29-1
j_call: TRBJ2-1
d_call: -
cdr3_length: 13
clone_size: many
cdr3_nt: TGCAGCGCCTCAAGTAATCTCGGTAATGAGCAGTTCTTC
cdr3_aa: CSASSNLGNEQFF

v_call: TRBV20-1
j_call: TRBJ2-1
d_call: -
cdr3_length: 15
clone_size: many
cdr3_nt: TGCAGTGCTAGCCGGGGGGCCAGCTCCTACAATGAGCAGTTCTTC
cdr3_aa: CSASRGASSYNEQFF

v_call: TRBV5-1
j_call: TRBJ2-1
d_call: TRBD2
cdr3_length: 16
clone_size: many
cdr3_nt: TGCGCCAGCAGCGCGAGTCCGGGACTAGCGGGAGGGGAGCAGTTCTTC
cdr3_aa: CASSASPGLAGGEQFF

v_call: TRBV5-1
j_call: TRBJ2-2
d_call: TRBD1
cdr3_length: 15
clone_size: many
cdr3_nt: TGCGCCAGCAGCCCACAGGGGACCCTCACCGGGGAGCTGTTTTTT
cdr3_aa: CASSPQGTLTGELFF

v_call: TRBV7-9
j_call: TRBJ2-5
d_call: -
cdr3_length: 14
clone_size: -
cdr3_nt: TGTGCCAGCAGCTTAACCGGGACAAAAGAGACCCAGTACTTC
cdr3_aa: CASSLTGTKETQYF

v_call: TRBV7-2
j_call: TRBJ2-2
d_call: -
cdr3_length: 15
clone_size: many
cdr3_nt: TGTGCCAGCAGCTTCTTCTCAACGAACACCGGGGAGCTGTTTTTT
cdr3_aa: CASSFFSTNTGELFF

v_call: TRBV12-3/TRBV12-4
j_call: TRBJ1-5
d_call: -
cdr3_length: 14
clone_size: medium-sized
cdr3_nt: TGTGCCAGCACCGACAACTATAGCAATCAGCCCCAGCATTTT
cdr3_aa: CASTDNYSNQPQHF

v_call: TRBV5-1
j_call: TRBJ2-3
d_call: -
cdr3_length: 14
clone_size: many
cdr3_nt: TGCGCCAGCAGCCGGACAGACAGCACAGATACGCAGTATTTT
cdr3_aa: CASSRTDSTDTQYF

v_call: TRBV7-2
j_call: TRBJ1-5
d_call: TRBD1
cdr3_length: 15
clone_size: many
cdr3_nt: TGTGCCAGCAGCGTGAGGACAGGGTCCGGGGAGCCCCAGCATTTT
cdr3_aa: CASSVRTGSGEPQHF

v_call: TRBV5-1
j_call: TRBJ1-2
d_call: -
cdr3_length: 14
clone_size: many
cdr3_nt: TGCGCCAGCAGCCAAACAGGTTCGGACTATGGCTACACCTTC
cdr3_aa: CASSQTGSDYGYTF

v_call: TRBV7-2
j_call: TRBJ1-5
d_call: TRBD1
cdr3_length: 14
clone_size: many
cdr3_nt: TGTGCCAGCAGCTTACAACAGGGGGATAAGCCCCAGCATTTT
cdr3_aa: CASSLQQGDKPQHF

v_call: TRBV20-1
j_call: TRBJ2-2
d_call: -
cdr3_length: 17
clone_size: many
cdr3_nt: TGCAGTGCTAGAGCTTCTGGGGGGGGCTCGAACACCGGGGAGCTGTTTTTT
cdr3_aa: CSARASGGGSNTGELFF

v_call: TRBV27
j_call: TRBJ2-3
d_call: -
cdr3_length: 12
clone_size: many
cdr3_nt: TGTGCCAGCAGGGGGTCCCCAGATACGCAGTATTTT
cdr3_aa: CASRGSPDTQYF

v_call: TRBV7-2
j_call: TRBJ2-5
d_call: TRBD1
cdr3_length: 15
clone_size: many
cdr3_nt: TGTGCCAGCAGCTTAGCCGGACAGGGAGGAGAGACCCAGTACTTC
cdr3_aa: CASSLAGQGGETQYF

v_call: TRBV7-8
j_call: TRBJ2-1
d_call: TRBD1
cdr3_length: 15
clone_size: many
cdr3_nt: TGTGCCAGCAGCCGCGGACAGGGGGCAAACAATGAGCAGTTCTTC
cdr3_aa: CASSRGQGANNEQFF

v_call: TRBV20-1
j_call: TRBJ2-7
d_call: -
cdr3_length: 14
clone_size: many
cdr3_nt: TGCAGTGCTAGAGGAGGCGGGAACTCCTACGAGCAGTACTTC
cdr3_aa: CSARGGGNSYEQYF

v_call: TRBV5-1
j_call: TRBJ2-2
d_call: -
cdr3_length: 18
clone_size: many
cdr3_nt: TGCGCCAGTGGGGCGGATCCCCCCATGGCCGGAAACACCGGGGAGCTGTTTTTT
cdr3_aa: CASGADPPMAGNTGELFF

v_call: TRBV28
j_call: TRBJ2-7
d_call: TRBD1
cdr3_length: 13
clone_size: -
cdr3_nt: TGTGCCAGCGAAGGACAGGGAGTAGGCGAGCAGTACTTC
cdr3_aa: CASEGQGVGEQYF

v_call: TRBV5-1
j_call: TRBJ2-5
d_call: TRBD2
cdr3_length: 16
clone_size: many
cdr3_nt: TGCGCCAGCAGTGGAAAATCAGGGGCGGGAGGAGAGACCCAGTACTTC
cdr3_aa: CASSGKSGAGGETQYF

v_call: TRBV28
j_call: TRBJ2-5
d_call: TRBD1
cdr3_length: 14
clone_size: many
cdr3_nt: TGTGCCAGCAGTCTTTACAGGGGGCGAGAGACCCAGTACTTC
cdr3_aa: CASSLYRGRETQYF

v_call: TRBV12-3/TRBV12-4
j_call: TRBJ1-6
d_call: TRBD1
cdr3_length: 15
clone_size: once
cdr3_nt: TGTGCCAGCAGTGCCGGACAGGGGGGTTGGTCACCCCTCCAATTT
cdr3_aa: CASSAGQGGWSPLQF